This T cell receptor (beta chain) was sequenced in a study of T-cell reconstitution after alpha-beta-depleted transplantation in children. Using unique molecular identifiers, the investigators prepared the TCRbeta library. Using its own MiXCR run on the PCR reads, TCRdb lists one record per CDR3 protein. The sample shows roughly 590,000 distinct CDR3 sequences, 16% of them seen only once. CDR1 SGHTA and CDR2 FQGNSA come from the germline V gene. CDR3 length: 15 amino acids. The germline V and J ends were trimmed by 3 bases and 5 bases, with 15 bases remaining between them. The sequences come from PBMCs from the stem cell graft donor, collected from the stem cell graft. The chain employs TRBV7-2 and TRBJ2-3, with D possibly TRBD1 on 8 matching bases. The TCR originated in a human donor who donated a stem cell graft to a child with acute myeloid leukemia. CDR3 loop: CASSFLNRGGDTQYF. The DNA for the CDR3 is TGTGCCAGCAGCTTTCTCAACAGGGGGGGAGATACGCAGTATTTT.